This T cell receptor (beta chain) was retrieved from a study of T cell changes during pregnancy in multiple sclerosis. Germline CDR1 MGHRA, CDR2 YSYEKL. This CDR3 is built from 13 residues. Sequencing used immunoSEQ multiplex PCR; TCRdb keeps in-frame clones, though not all of them. The data hold tens of thousands of clones, with around nine tenths observed a single time. As regards this clone: A read error may account for a junction end that differs from germline.

What was sequenced was peripheral blood from another person, used as feeder cells. The source of this sequence is a human donor whose cells served as feeder cells for cultures in a pregnancy study. The rearrangement joins TRBV4-1 to TRBJ2-7, with D possibly being TRBD1 (5 bases). This CDR3 is CASSHGLTATPGF. DNA of the CDR3: TGCGCCAGCAGCCACGGATTGACAGCTACACCTGGGTTC.